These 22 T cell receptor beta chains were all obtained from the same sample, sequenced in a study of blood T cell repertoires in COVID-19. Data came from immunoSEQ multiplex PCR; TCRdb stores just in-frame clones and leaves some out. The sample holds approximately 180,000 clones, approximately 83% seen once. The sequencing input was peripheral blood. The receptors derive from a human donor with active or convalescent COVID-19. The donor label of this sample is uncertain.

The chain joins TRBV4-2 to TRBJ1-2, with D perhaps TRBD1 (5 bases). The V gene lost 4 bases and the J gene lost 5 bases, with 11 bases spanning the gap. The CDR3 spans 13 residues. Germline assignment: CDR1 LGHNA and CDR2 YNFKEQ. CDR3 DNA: TGTGCCAGCAGCCTTTTGGGGACTTATGGCTACACCTTC. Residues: CASSLLGTYGYTF.

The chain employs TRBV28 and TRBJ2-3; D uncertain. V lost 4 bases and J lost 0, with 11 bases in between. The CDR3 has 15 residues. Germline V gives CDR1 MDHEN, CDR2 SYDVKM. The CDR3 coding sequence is TGTGCCAGCAGTTCCTATATAGTGAGCACAGATACGCAGTATTTT. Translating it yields CASSSYIVSTDTQYF.

CDR3 in DNA: TGCGCCAGCAGCCAAGGAGGGCTCGTTTTCTACGAGCAGTACTTC. It translates to CASSQGGLVFYEQYF. The rearrangement joins TRBV4-1 to TRBJ2-7, with TRBD2 as a possible D gene (5 bases). Trimming shortened V by 1 base and J by 3 bases, and 13 bases separated the two germline ends. The CDR3 covers 15 residues. From germline, CDR1 is MGHRA and CDR2 YSYEKL.

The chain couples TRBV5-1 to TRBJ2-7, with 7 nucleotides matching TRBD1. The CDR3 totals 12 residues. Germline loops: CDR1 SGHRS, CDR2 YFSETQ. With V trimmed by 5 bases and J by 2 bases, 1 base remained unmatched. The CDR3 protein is CASRDRPYEQYF. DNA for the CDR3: TGCGCCAGCAGGGACAGGCCCTACGAGCAGTACTTC.

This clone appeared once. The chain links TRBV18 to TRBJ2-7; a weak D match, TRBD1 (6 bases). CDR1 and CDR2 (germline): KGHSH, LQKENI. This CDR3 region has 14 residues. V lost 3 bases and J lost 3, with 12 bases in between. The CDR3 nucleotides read TGTGCCAGCTCACCGAGGGGGATGGGCTACGAGCAGTACTTC. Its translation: CASSPRGMGYEQYF.

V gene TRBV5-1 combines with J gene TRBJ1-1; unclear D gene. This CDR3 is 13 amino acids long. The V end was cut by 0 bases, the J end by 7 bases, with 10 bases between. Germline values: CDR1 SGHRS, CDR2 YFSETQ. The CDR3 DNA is TGCGCCAGCAGCTTGGGGACCGGGAATGAAGCTTTCTTT. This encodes CASSLGTGNEAFF.

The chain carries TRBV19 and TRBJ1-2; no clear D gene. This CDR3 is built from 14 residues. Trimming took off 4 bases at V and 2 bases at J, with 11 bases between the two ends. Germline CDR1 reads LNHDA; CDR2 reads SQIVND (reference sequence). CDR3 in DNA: TGTGCCAGTAGTAGAGATTTCTCCAACTATGGCTACACCTTC. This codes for CASSRDFSNYGYTF. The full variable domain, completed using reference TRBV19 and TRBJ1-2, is DGGITQSPKYLFRKEGQNVTLSCEQNLNHDAMYWYRQDPGQGLRLIYYSQIVNDFQKGDIAEGYSVSREKKESFPLTVTSAQKNPTAFYLCASSRDFSNYGYTFGSGTRLTVV.

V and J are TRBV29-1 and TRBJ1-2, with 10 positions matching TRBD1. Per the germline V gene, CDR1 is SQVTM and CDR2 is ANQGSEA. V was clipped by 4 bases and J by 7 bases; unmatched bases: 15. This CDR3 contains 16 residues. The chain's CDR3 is CSVGGQGHLISIGYTF. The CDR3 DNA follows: TGCAGCGTTGGGGGACAGGGGCACCTAATATCTATTGGCTACACCTTC.

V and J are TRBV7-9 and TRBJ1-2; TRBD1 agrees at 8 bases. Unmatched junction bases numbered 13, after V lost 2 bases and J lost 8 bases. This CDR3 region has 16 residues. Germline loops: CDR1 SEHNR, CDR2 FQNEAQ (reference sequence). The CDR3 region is CASSLSSPWTGLGYTF. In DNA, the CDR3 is TGTGCCAGCAGCTTATCGTCTCCCTGGACAGGGCTCGGCTACACCTTC. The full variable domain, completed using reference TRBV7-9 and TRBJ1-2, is DTGVSQNPRHKITKRGQNVTFRCDPISEHNRLYWYRQTLGQGPEFLTYFQNEAQLEKSRLLSDRFSAERPKGSFSTLEIQRTEQGDSAMYLCASSLSSPWTGLGYTFGSGTRLTVV.

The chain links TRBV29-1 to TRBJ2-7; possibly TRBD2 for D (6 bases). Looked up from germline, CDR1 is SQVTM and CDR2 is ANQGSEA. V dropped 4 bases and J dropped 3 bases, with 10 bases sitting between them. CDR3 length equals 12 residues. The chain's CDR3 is CSVVASVYEQYF. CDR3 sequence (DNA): TGCAGCGTTGTGGCTAGCGTCTACGAGCAGTACTTC.

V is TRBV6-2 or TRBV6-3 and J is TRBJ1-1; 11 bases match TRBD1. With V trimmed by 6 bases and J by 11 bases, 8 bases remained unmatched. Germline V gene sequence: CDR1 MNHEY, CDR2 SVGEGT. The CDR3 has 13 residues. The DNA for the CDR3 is TGTGCCAGCAGCCGCCGGGACAGGGGGTTCGCTTTCTTT. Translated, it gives CASSRRDRGFAFF.

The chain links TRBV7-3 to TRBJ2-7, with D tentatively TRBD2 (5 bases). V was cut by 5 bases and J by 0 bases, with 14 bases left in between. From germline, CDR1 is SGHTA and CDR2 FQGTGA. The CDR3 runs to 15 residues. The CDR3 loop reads CASSEGGGSSYEQYF. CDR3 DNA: TGTGCCAGCAGCGAGGGCGGAGGTAGCTCCTACGAGCAGTACTTC. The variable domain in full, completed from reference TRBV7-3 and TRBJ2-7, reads GAGVSQTPSNKVTEKGKYVELRCDPISGHTALYWYRQSLGQGPEFLIYFQGTGAADDSGLPNDRFFAVRPEGSVSTLKIQRTERGDSAVYLCASSEGGGSSYEQYFGPGTRLTVT.

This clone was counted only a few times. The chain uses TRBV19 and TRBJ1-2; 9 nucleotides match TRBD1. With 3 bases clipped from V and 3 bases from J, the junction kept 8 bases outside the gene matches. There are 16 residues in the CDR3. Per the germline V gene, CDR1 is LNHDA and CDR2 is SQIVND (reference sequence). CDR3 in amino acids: CASSIMTGGIDYGYTF. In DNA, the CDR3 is TGTGCCAGTAGTATTATGACAGGGGGAATCGACTATGGCTACACCTTC.

DNA for the CDR3: TGTGTAAGCGGGAGAGCCCCAGATACGCAGTATTTT. Its translation is CVSGRAPDTQYF. The chain links TRBV6-5 to TRBJ2-3, with 8 bases matching TRBD2. CDR3 length: 12 residues. CDR1 MNHEY and CDR2 SVGAGI come from the germline V gene.

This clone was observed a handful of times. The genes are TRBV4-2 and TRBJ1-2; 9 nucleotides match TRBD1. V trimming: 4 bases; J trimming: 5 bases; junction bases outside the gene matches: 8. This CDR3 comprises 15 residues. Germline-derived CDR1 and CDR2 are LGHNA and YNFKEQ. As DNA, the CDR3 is TGTGCCAGCAGCCCGGGGTGGGACAGGGAGTATGGCTACACCTTC. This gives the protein CASSPGWDREYGYTF.

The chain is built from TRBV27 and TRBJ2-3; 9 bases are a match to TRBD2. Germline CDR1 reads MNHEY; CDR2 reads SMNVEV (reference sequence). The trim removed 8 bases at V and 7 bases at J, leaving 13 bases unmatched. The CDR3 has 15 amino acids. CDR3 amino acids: CASSLAGGLVYTQYF. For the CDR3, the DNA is TGTGCCAGCTCCCTCGCGGGGGGGCTGGTATATACGCAGTATTTT.

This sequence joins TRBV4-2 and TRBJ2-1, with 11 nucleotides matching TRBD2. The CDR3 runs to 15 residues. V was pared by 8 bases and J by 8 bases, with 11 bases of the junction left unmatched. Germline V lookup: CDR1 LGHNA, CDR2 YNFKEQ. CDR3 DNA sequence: TGTGCCAGCGCCACGGGACTAGCGGAGGGGGATGAGCAGTTCTTC. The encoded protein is CASATGLAEGDEQFF.

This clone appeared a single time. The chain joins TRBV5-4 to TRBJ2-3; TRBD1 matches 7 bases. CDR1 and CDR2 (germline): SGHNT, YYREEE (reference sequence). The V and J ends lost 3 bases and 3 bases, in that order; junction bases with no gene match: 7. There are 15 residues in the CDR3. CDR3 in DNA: TGTGCCAGCAGCTCGACAGGGCACGAGACAGATACGCAGTATTTT. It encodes CASSSTGHETDTQYF.

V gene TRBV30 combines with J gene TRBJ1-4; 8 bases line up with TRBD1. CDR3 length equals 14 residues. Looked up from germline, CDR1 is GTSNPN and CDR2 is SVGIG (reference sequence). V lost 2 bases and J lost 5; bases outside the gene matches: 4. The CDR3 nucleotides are TGTGCCTGGAGTCCCAGGGGGCTCAATGAAAAACTGTTTTTT. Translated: CAWSPRGLNEKLFF.

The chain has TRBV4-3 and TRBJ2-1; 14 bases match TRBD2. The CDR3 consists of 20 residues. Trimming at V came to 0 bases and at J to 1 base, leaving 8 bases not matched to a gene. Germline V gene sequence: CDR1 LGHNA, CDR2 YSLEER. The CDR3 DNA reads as TGCGCCAGCAGCCAAGATCCCGGGACTAGCGGGGGTTTTTCCTACAATGAGCAGTTCTTC. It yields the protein CASSQDPGTSGGFSYNEQFF.

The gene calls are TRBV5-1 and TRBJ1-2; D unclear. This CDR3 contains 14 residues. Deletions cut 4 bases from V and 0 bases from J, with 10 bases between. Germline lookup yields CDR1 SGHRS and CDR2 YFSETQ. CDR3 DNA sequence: TGCGCCAGCAGCAAGGAAGGAGCTAACTATGGCTACACCTTC. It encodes CASSKEGANYGYTF.

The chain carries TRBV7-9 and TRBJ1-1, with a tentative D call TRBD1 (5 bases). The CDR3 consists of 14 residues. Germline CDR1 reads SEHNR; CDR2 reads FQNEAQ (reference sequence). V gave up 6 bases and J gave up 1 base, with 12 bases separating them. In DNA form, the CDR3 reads TGTGCCAGCAGTATGGGGCCGAGGAACACTGAAGCTTTCTTT. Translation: CASSMGPRNTEAFF.